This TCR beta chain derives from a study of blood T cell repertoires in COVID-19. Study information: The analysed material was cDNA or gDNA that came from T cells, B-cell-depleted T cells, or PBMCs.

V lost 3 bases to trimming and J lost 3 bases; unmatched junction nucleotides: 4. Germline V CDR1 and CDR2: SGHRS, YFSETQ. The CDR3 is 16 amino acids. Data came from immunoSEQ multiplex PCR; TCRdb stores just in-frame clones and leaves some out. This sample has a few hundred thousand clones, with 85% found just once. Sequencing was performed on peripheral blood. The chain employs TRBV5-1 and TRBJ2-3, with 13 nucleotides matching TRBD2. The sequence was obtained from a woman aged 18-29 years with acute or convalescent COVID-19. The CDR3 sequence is CASSSGLAGVTDTQYF. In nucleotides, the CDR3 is TGCGCCAGCAGCTCCGGACTAGCGGGAGTGACAGATACGCAGTATTTT.